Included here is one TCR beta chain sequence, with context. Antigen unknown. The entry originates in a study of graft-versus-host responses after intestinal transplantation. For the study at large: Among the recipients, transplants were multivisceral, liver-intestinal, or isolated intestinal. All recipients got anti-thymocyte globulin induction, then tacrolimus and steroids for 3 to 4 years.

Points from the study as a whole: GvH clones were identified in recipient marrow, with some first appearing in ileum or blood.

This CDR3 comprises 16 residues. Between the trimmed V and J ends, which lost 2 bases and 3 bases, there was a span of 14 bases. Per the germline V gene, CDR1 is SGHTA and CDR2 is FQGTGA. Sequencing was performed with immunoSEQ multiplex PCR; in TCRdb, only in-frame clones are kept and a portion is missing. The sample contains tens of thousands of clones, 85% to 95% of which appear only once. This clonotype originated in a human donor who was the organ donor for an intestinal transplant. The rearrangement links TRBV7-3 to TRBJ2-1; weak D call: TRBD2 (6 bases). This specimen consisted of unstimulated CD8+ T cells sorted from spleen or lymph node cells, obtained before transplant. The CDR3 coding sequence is TGTGCCAGCAGCTTACCGAGGGGACTGGGCTACAATGAGCAGTTCTTC. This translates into CASSLPRGLGYNEQFF.